These 25 T cell receptor beta chains originate from one sample sequenced in a study of shared T cell receptors in the human thymus. Assay: immunoSEQ multiplex PCR; the TCRdb copy retains only in-frame clones and omits some. The table includes hundreds of thousands of clones, around 89% detected once. Another study also made use of these data, one on human thymus T cells.

The sequencing input was thymocytes. These receptors were collected from a boy under three years old with a congenital heart defect.

Of note for this clone: Other DNA sequences of this sample code for an identical CDR3. The rearrangement uses TRBV9 and TRBJ2-3, with 7 bases identical to TRBD1. There are 14 residues in the CDR3. The junction had 2 bases not matched to a gene; V was cut back by 0 bases and J by 4 bases. Germline-derived CDR1 and CDR2 are SGDLS and YYNGEE. CDR3 in amino acids: CASSVGQGADTQYF. The CDR3, as DNA: TGTGCCAGCAGCGTAGGACAGGGCGCAGATACGCAGTATTTT. Variable domain in full (rest from reference TRBV9 and TRBJ2-3): DSGVTQTPKHLITATGQRVTLRCSPRSGDLSVYWYQQSLDQGLQFLIQYYNGEERAKGNILERFSAQQFPDLHSELNLSSLELGDSALYFCASSVGQGADTQYFGPGTRLTVL.

This rearrangement joins TRBV28 to TRBJ2-7, with 8 bases matching TRBD2. CDR3 size: 14 residues. Germline loops: CDR1 MDHEN, CDR2 SYDVKM. The junction had 6 bases not matched to a gene; V was cut back by 6 bases and J by 2 bases. CDR3 protein: CASSNAGGTYEQYF. CDR3 nucleotides: TGTGCCAGCAGCAACGCGGGAGGTACCTACGAGCAGTACTTC.

This chain uses TRBV5-4 with TRBJ2-2; a possible D gene is TRBD1 (6 bases). Germline assignment: CDR1 SGHNT and CDR2 YYREEE (reference sequence). The CDR3 is made up of 15 amino acids. V lost 0 bases and J 7 bases, leaving 13 bases between the germline ends. For the CDR3, the DNA is TGTGCCAGCAGCTTGGCTGGGGGCGATGGCGGGGAGCTGTTTTTT. This gives the protein CASSLAGGDGGELFF.

The chain has TRBV7-8 and TRBJ2-2; D perhaps matches TRBD2 (5 bases). Trimming stripped 7 bases from V and 2 bases from J, with 11 bases between. CDR3 length: 14 amino acids. Germline V CDR1 and CDR2: SGHVS, FQNEAQ. CDR3 coding DNA: TGTGCCAGCACTCGCCGGGGAAACACCGGGGAGCTGTTTTTT. Encoded protein: CASTRRGNTGELFF.

This chain uses TRBV7-9 with TRBJ2-3; 9 nucleotides match TRBD2. V lost 5 bases, J lost 3 bases, and 18 bases stayed unmatched. The CDR3 length is 19 residues. CDR1 and CDR2 (germline): SEHNR, FQNEAQ (reference sequence). In DNA form, the CDR3 reads TGTGCCAGCAGCCTCACCTCGGGGGCCCTAGCGGGACTGACAGATACGCAGTATTTT. It translates to CASSLTSGALAGLTDTQYF.

The chain employs TRBV28 and TRBJ2-2, with TRBD2 matching 7 bases. The V segment lost 11 bases and the J segment 3 bases; nucleotides outside the gene matches: 3. Germline V gene lookup returns CDR1 MDHEN and CDR2 SYDVKM. This CDR3 spans 12 amino acids. CDR3 residues: CAGGRDTGELFF. The CDR3, as DNA: TGTGCCGGAGGGAGGGACACCGGGGAGCTGTTTTTT.

The gene calls are TRBV18 and TRBJ2-7; 8 bases fit TRBD1. The CDR3 runs to 15 residues. Trimming cost V 6 bases and J 2 bases; bases outside gene matches: 9. In germline, CDR1 is KGHSH, CDR2 LQKENI. The CDR3 protein is CASSPPDRETYEQYF. As DNA, the CDR3 is TGTGCCAGCTCCCCCCCGGACAGGGAAACCTACGAGCAGTACTTC.

This clone showed up just a few times. V usage is TRBV28 and J usage is TRBJ2-2, with D possibly matching TRBD1 (5 bases). V lost 3 bases and J lost 5, with 7 bases in between. The CDR3 is 13 residues long. Per the germline V gene, CDR1 is MDHEN and CDR2 is SYDVKM. The CDR3 DNA reads as TGTGCCAGCAGTTTGGCAGGGACCGGGGAGCTGTTTTTT. Translating it yields CASSLAGTGELFF.

The chain recombines TRBV4-3 with TRBJ2-2; 9 bases match TRBD2. Trimming cost V 1 base and J 3 bases; bases outside gene matches: 6. From germline, CDR1 is LGHNA and CDR2 YSLEER. This CDR3 spans 17 amino acids. CDR3 nucleotide sequence: TGCGCCAGCAGCCAAGCGGAGCGGGAGGCAGACACCGGGGAGCTGTTTTTT. Its protein is CASSQAEREADTGELFF.

The genes are TRBV11-2 and TRBJ2-7, with 8 bases identical to TRBD1. The CDR3 is 19 residues long. V trimming: 3 bases; J trimming: 0 bases; junction bases outside the gene matches: 16. CDR1 SGHAT and CDR2 FQNNGV come from the germline V gene. The CDR3 protein is CASSFAGGSPLVSSYEQYF. CDR3 nucleotides: TGTGCCAGCAGCTTCGCAGGGGGCAGCCCCCTGGTAAGCTCCTACGAGCAGTACTTC.

J is TRBJ2-7 and V is TRBV18, with D possibly being TRBD2 (6 bases). The CDR3 extends over 15 amino acids. The germline V gene has CDR1 KGHSH and CDR2 LQKENI. The germline V and J ends were trimmed by 3 bases and 3 bases, with 15 bases remaining between them. In DNA, the CDR3 is TGTGCCAGCTCACCTTGGGGGGAGATAGACTACGAGCAGTACTTC. Residues: CASSPWGEIDYEQYF.

The chain recombines TRBV11-2 with TRBJ2-3; D gene unclear. Germline-derived CDR1 and CDR2 are SGHAT and FQNNGV. Trimming stripped 1 base from V and 2 bases from J, with 13 bases between. CDR3 length equals 16 residues. CDR3 amino acids: CASSLVPGLDTDTQYF. The CDR3 nucleotides read TGTGCCAGCAGCTTAGTCCCAGGTCTGGACACAGATACGCAGTATTTT.

The chain carries TRBV15 and TRBJ1-5, with TRBD1 matching 7 bases. The germline V gene encodes CDR1 LNHNV and CDR2 YYDKDF (reference sequence). With 2 bases clipped from V and 5 bases from J, the junction kept 6 bases outside the gene matches. There are 15 residues in the CDR3. The CDR3 bases are TGTGCCACCAGCAGACCGGGACAGTTCGATCAGCCCCAGCATTTT. Translation: CATSRPGQFDQPQHF.

As DNA, the CDR3 is TGCGCCAGCAGCCACCGCCCCGGAGCGGCGGGCAATGAGCAGTTCTTC. Translation gives CASSHRPGAAGNEQFF. The chain employs TRBV4-3 and TRBJ2-1, with D maybe TRBD2 (5 bases). V lost 3 bases and J 6 bases, leaving 18 bases between the germline ends. This CDR3 contains 16 residues. Germline V gene lookup returns CDR1 LGHNA and CDR2 YSLEER.

V is TRBV5-1 and J is TRBJ2-5; 10 bases match TRBD2. This CDR3 region has 16 residues. Trimming cost V 1 base and J 5 bases; bases outside gene matches: 8. Germline V gene data show CDR1 as SGHRS and CDR2 as YFSETQ. CDR3 sequence reads: CASSLRKREGDETQYF. The CDR3, as DNA: TGCGCCAGCAGCTTGAGGAAGCGGGAGGGCGACGAGACCCAGTACTTC.

This sequence joins TRBV7-3 and TRBJ2-5, with D unclear. Germline V lookup: CDR1 SGHTA, CDR2 FQGTGA. The CDR3 runs to 14 residues. The ends were cut back, 1 base at V and 4 bases at J, with 10 bases in the middle. For the CDR3, the DNA is TGTGCCAGCAGCTTAAGTGCTCCGGGAGAGACCCAGTACTTC. Protein: CASSLSAPGETQYF.

The chain employs TRBV28 and TRBJ2-7, with D possibly matching TRBD2 (5 bases). V lost 3 bases to trimming and J lost 0 bases, with 18 bases between them. The CDR3 contains 17 residues. Germline loops: CDR1 MDHEN, CDR2 SYDVKM. CDR3 DNA: TGTGCCAGCAGTTTTGGCCCGACGGGGAAAAGCTCCTACGAGCAGTACTTC. Encoded protein: CASSFGPTGKSSYEQYF.

The chain has TRBV30 and TRBJ1-1; 7 nucleotides match TRBD1. J lost 8 bases, V lost 5 bases, and 5 bases had no gene match. Germline V gives CDR1 GTSNPN, CDR2 SVGIG (reference sequence). CDR3 length equals 11 residues. Here the CDR3 reads CAWQGGSEAFF. The CDR3 coding sequence is TGTGCCTGGCAGGGGGGTAGCGAAGCTTTCTTT.

The chain couples TRBV4-1 to TRBJ1-2; the match to TRBD1 covers 7 bases. Germline V gene data show CDR1 as MGHRA and CDR2 as YSYEKL. This CDR3 is built from 19 residues. After removal of 0 bases from V and 1 base from J, the junction contained 14 bases not matched to a gene. For the CDR3, the DNA is TGCGCCAGCAGCCAAGAGCCATGGGCGACAGGGCGTCGTAACTATGGCTACACCTTC. Translated, it gives CASSQEPWATGRRNYGYTF.

The J gene is TRBJ2-3, the V gene TRBV28; 12 nucleotides agree with TRBD2. The trim removed 4 bases at V and 6 bases at J, leaving 14 bases unmatched. Germline V gene data show CDR1 as MDHEN and CDR2 as SYDVKM. CDR3 size: 18 residues. CDR3 sequence (DNA): TGTGCCAGCAGTTCAAACGCGGGACTAGCGGGTCCTGCGGATACGCAGTATTTT. This gives the protein CASSSNAGLAGPADTQYF.

A single count supports this clone. This rearrangement joins TRBV4-2 to TRBJ2-7; tentatively, D is TRBD2 (8 bases). The V and J ends lost 4 bases and 3 bases respectively, with 16 bases between them. CDR1 is LGHNA and CDR2 is YNFKEQ in the germline V gene. The CDR3 consists of 15 residues. The CDR3 protein is CASSPREGAGYEQYF. The CDR3 bases are TGTGCCAGCAGCCCCCGGGAGGGGGCTGGCTACGAGCAGTACTTC.

The rearrangement uses TRBV6-4 and TRBJ2-4; 9 bases are a match to TRBD2. CDR3 length: 13 amino acids. Trimming at V came to 5 bases and at J to 8 bases, leaving 4 bases not matched to a gene. The germline CDR1 and CDR2 sequences are MRHNA and SNTAGT. For the CDR3, the DNA is TGTGCCAGCAGTCCAGAGCGGGGGGACATTCAGTACTTC. Its protein is CASSPERGDIQYF.

The chain recombines TRBV9 with TRBJ2-3; a possible D gene is TRBD1 (6 bases). The CDR3 length is 17 residues. In germline, CDR1 is SGDLS, CDR2 YYNGEE. V shed 1 base and J shed 2 bases, with 17 bases lying between them. The CDR3 DNA sequence: TGTGCCAGCAGCGTACGTGTGGGGGCCTTCCACACAGATACGCAGTATTTT. As protein: CASSVRVGAFHTDTQYF.

V and J are TRBV9 and TRBJ2-1, with 9 bases lining up with TRBD2. With 3 bases clipped from V and 5 bases from J, the junction kept 9 bases outside the gene matches. Germline CDR1 is SGDLS and CDR2 is YYNGEE. CDR3 length: 16 residues. The CDR3 DNA follows: TGTGCCAGCAGCGAGGGACTAGCTCGGGCAAACAATGAGCAGTTCTTC. Protein sequence: CASSEGLARANNEQFF.

The rearrangement joins TRBV20-1 to TRBJ2-1, with 7 bases identical to TRBD1. CDR1 is DFQATT, CDR2 SNEGSKA, per germline (reference sequence). Germline trimming cut 5 bases from V and 10 bases from J; bases unmatched to any gene: 5. This CDR3 is 11 amino acids long. CDR3 sequence (DNA): TGCAGTGCTGGTACGGACAGGGAGCAGTTCTTC. Its translation: CSAGTDREQFF.